The 17 T cell receptor beta chains in this list originate from one sample, sequenced in a study of T cells in Graves' hyperthyroidism and ophthalmopathy. From RNA transcripts, TCR beta CDR3 regions were amplified. The primer set for the first-round RT-PCR of the TCR CDR3 was HTBI. From the multiplex PCR reads, TCRdb called clonotypes with MiXCR, one entry per CDR3 protein. The sample lists fewer than 350,000 distinct CDR3 sequences, roughly 19% occurring once. Material for sequencing was blood. The receptors originated from a man aged 50 or older with Graves' ophthalmopathy.

This chain connects TRBV6-4 to TRBJ2-3; 8 nucleotides line up with TRBD2. V gave up 3 bases and J gave up 6 bases; unmatched junction bases: 5. This CDR3 comprises 14 residues. Looked up from germline, CDR1 is MRHNA and CDR2 is SNTAGT. The CDR3 loop is CASSEAGEGDTQYF. The CDR3 DNA is TGTGCCAGCAGTGAAGCGGGAGAGGGCGATACGCAGTATTTT.

This clonotype appeared a few times. The rearrangement links TRBV19 to TRBJ2-2, with D possibly matching TRBD1 (6 bases). Germline CDR1 is LNHDA and CDR2 is SQIVND (reference sequence). The ends were cut back, 4 bases at V and 6 bases at J, with 15 bases in the middle. The CDR3 sequence is 15 residues long. The CDR3 nucleotides are TGTGCCAGTAGTACGGACAGCGGCGGAGCCGGGGAGCTGTTTTTT. It specifies CASSTDSGGAGELFF.

The chain joins TRBV6-1 to TRBJ2-2, with a tentative D call TRBD1 (6 bases). The CDR3 spans 14 residues. CDR1 and CDR2 (germline): MNHNS, SASEGT. V shed 6 bases and J shed 7 bases, with 15 bases lying between them. The CDR3 spells CASSNRGFGGELFF. For the CDR3, the DNA is TGTGCCAGCAGCAATAGGGGGTTTGGCGGGGAGCTGTTTTTT.

The rearrangement joins TRBV11-2 to TRBJ2-2, with 7 bases aligning to TRBD1. Germline values: CDR1 SGHAT, CDR2 FQNNGV. V lost 5 bases and J lost 7; bases outside the gene matches: 10. There are 15 residues in the CDR3. Here the CDR3 reads CASSGNGTAVGELFF. In nucleotides, the CDR3 is TGTGCCAGCAGCGGTAACGGGACAGCTGTCGGGGAGCTGTTTTTT.

Concerning this clonotype itself: The limits of the CDR3 on the DNA are not certain, so only TCRdb's listed CDR3 is given. The chain is built from TRBV15 and TRBJ1-3; the table's D call, TRBD1, was not checked against the DNA. Germline V gene sequence: CDR1 LNHNV, CDR2 YYDKDF (reference sequence). The CDR3 spans 21 amino acids, including both terminal residues. The CDR3 sequence is CATSMDRGGYEQYFGPDTIYF.

This clonotype occurred a few times. The genes are TRBV12-3 or TRBV12-4 and TRBJ1-6; D is ambiguous. This CDR3 spans 16 amino acids. Trimming took off 0 bases at V and 6 bases at J, with 12 bases between the two ends. The CDR3 here is CASSLALASRNSPLHF. The CDR3 bases are TGTGCCAGCAGTTTAGCGCTCGCCTCTCGTAATTCACCCCTCCACTTT.

This clonotype came up many times. The gene calls are TRBV5-5 and TRBJ2-3; the D gene is possibly TRBD1 (5 bases). Trimming took 6 bases from V and 2 from J, leaving 13 bases between them. CDR3 size: 14 residues. The V gene's germline CDR1 is SGHKS and CDR2 YYEKEE (reference sequence). CDR3 protein: CASTRAEDTDTQYF. CDR3 nucleotides: TGTGCCAGCACCAGGGCAGAGGACACAGATACGCAGTATTTT.

The table lists this clonotype with many counts. The chain is built from TRBV12-3 or TRBV12-4 and TRBJ1-1; 8 bases are a match to TRBD1. This CDR3 has 15 residues. Unmatched junction bases numbered 11, after V lost 7 bases and J lost 4 bases. The CDR3 nucleotides are TGTGCCAGCACGCCACAGGGGGTAATGGTCACTGAAGCTTTCTTT. It specifies CASTPQGVMVTEAFF.

This clonotype showed up just a few times. J is TRBJ2-2 and V is TRBV10-2; no clear D gene. The CDR3 has 13 residues. Germline CDR1 and CDR2: WSHSY and SAAADI. V was cut by 4 bases and J by 4 bases, with 7 bases left in between. In DNA form, the CDR3 reads TGCGCCAGCAGTGCGGCGAGCACCGGGGAGCTGTTTTTT. This codes for CASSAASTGELFF.

This clonotype was detected ten times or more. The chain couples TRBV30 to TRBJ2-3; TRBD2 matches 9 bases. Germline trimming cut 4 bases from V and 3 bases from J; bases unmatched to any gene: 11. CDR1 GTSNPN and CDR2 SVGIG come from the germline V gene (reference sequence). The CDR3 consists of 16 residues. The CDR3 spells CAWITSGLALTDTQYF. In nucleotides, the CDR3 is TGTGCCTGGATTACCTCGGGACTAGCCCTGACAGATACGCAGTATTTT.

The V gene is TRBV18, the J gene TRBJ1-4, with D hard to call. CDR3 length: 15 amino acids. V was shortened by 2 bases and J by 4 bases, with 11 bases between the two germline ends. The germline V gene encodes CDR1 KGHSH and CDR2 LQKENI. For the CDR3, the DNA is TGTGCCAGCTCACCAGAAGGAGGCATTAATGAAAAACTGTTTTTT. Its translation is CASSPEGGINEKLFF.

The V and J genes are TRBV5-4 and TRBJ2-1, with 14 positions matching TRBD2. CDR1 and CDR2 (germline): SGHNT, YYREEE (reference sequence). V lost 3 bases to trimming and J lost 1 base; unmatched junction nucleotides: 6. The CDR3 totals 18 residues. The CDR3 region is CASSYGTSGRGSYNEQFF. In DNA form, the CDR3 reads TGTGCCAGCAGCTATGGGACTAGCGGGAGAGGGTCCTACAATGAGCAGTTCTTC.

CDR3 protein: CASSYSMGFLGYEQYF. In DNA, the CDR3 is TGTGCCAGCAGTTACTCGATGGGTTTTTTGGGCTACGAGCAGTACTTC. The chain links TRBV6-6 to TRBJ2-7, with D uncertain. The V gene's germline CDR1 is MNHNY and CDR2 SVGAGI (reference sequence). The V gene lost 0 bases and the J gene lost 3 bases, with 15 bases spanning the gap. This CDR3 region has 16 residues.

This clonotype showed up just a few times. The chain has TRBV6-5 and TRBJ1-2; TRBD1 matches 8 bases. The CDR3 has 18 residues. The germline V gene encodes CDR1 MNHEY and CDR2 SVGAGI. J gave up 2 bases and V 4 bases, and 15 bases lay outside the gene matches. CDR3 DNA sequence: TGTGCCAGCAGTTCCGTCCGGGGGACAGGTCGGGGAAACTATGGCTACACCTTC. Protein sequence: CASSSVRGTGRGNYGYTF.

This clonotype was counted between two and nine times. This rearrangement joins TRBV28 to TRBJ2-7; D is unresolved. This CDR3 has 15 residues. V was cut by 5 bases and J by 5 bases, with 19 bases left in between. Germline V CDR1 and CDR2: MDHEN, SYDVKM. This CDR3 is CASSLRSAVVHEQYF. The CDR3 DNA reads as TGTGCCAGCAGTCTTCGAAGTGCAGTCGTCCACGAGCAGTACTTC.

This clonotype was seen ten or more times. The chain employs TRBV5-1 and TRBJ2-1; D is ambiguous. The CDR3 consists of 13 residues. Per germline, CDR1 SGHRS and CDR2 YFSETQ. V shed 2 bases and J shed 4 bases, with 7 bases lying between them. The CDR3 DNA is TGCGCCAGCAGCTTCGACGGATACAATGAGCAGTTCTTC. Amino acid sequence: CASSFDGYNEQFF.

This clonotype came up once. The J gene is TRBJ2-5, the V gene TRBV6-2 or TRBV6-3; D might be TRBD2 (5 bases). The CDR3 covers 15 residues. CDR1 MNHEY and CDR2 SVGEGT come from the germline V gene. V dropped 0 bases and J dropped 9 bases, with 17 bases sitting between them. The CDR3 here is CASSYSGSYGSPQYF. The CDR3 DNA reads TGTGCCAGCAGTTACTCGGGCTCCTATGGGAGTCCCCAGTACTTC.